The rows below give T cell receptor beta chains drawn from one sample of a study of T cell repertoires in cytomegalovirus infection. TCRdb recomputed calls from the reads with MiXCR, one row per CDR3 protein. The sample records under 200,000 distinct CDR3 sequences, approximately 9.6% being singletons. Specimen: PBMCs. Receptors originate from a human donor in good health (CMV status not recorded). Some clones in this sample may be carry-over from other donors' samples. CDR3s include the opening cysteine and the closing phenylalanine or tryptophan. A D gene is named only where the DNA matches it firmly. Clone size is stated in some rows and not others, as once, few, many or a class when expanded.

TRBJ2-1 | NA | few | TRBV12-3/TRBV12-4 | TGTGCCAGCACCTCGTCCAGGAATGAGCAGTTCTTC | CASTSSRNEQFF
TRBJ2-1 | TRBD2 | many | TRBV15 | TGTGCCACCAGCAGAGATATTGCGGGAGTAGATGCCGATGAGCAGTTCTTC | CATSRDIAGVDADEQFF
TRBJ2-5 | TRBD2 | NA | TRBV29-1 | TGCAGCGTTGGCGGTCGGGTAGCGGGGACGTACCAAGAGACCCAGTACTTC | CSVGGRVAGTYQETQYF
TRBJ2-3 | TRBD2 | NA | TRBV11-3 | TGTGCCAGCAGCCCAACTAGCGGGGGCCGCACAGATACGCAGTATTTT | CASSPTSGGRTDTQYF
TRBJ2-6 | NA | few | TRBV30 | TGTGCCTTTGACAGAGGTGCGTCTGGGGCCAACGTCCTGACTTTC | CAFDRGASGANVLTF
TRBJ2-7 | NA | many | TRBV7-8 | TGTGCCAGCAGCTTCCAAAAATCCGGGACGGAAAGCTCCTACGAGCAGTACTTC | CASSFQKSGTESSYEQYF
TRBJ2-1 | NA | few | TRBV6-2/TRBV6-3 | TGTGCCAGCAGCCCCTGGAAGAATGAGCAGTTCTTC | CASSPWKNEQFF
TRBJ2-7 | TRBD2 | few | TRBV7-9 | TGTGCCAGCAGCAACACTCACGGGACTAGCGCATTCTACGAGCAGTACTTC | CASSNTHGTSAFYEQYF
TRBJ1-6 | NA | NA | TRBV6-8 | TGTGCCAGCAGTTACTCGAGGTTACCACCCCTCCACTTT | CASSYSRLPPLHF
TRBJ2-6 | NA | many | TRBV29-1 | TGCAGCGCCCTGGACGGCTCTGGGGCCAACGTCCTGACTTTC | CSALDGSGANVLTF
TRBJ2-2 | TRBD2 | few | TRBV7-2 | TGTGCCAGCAGCTTAGACCTTCTAGCGGGAGCCGGGGAGCTGTTTTTT | CASSLDLLAGAGELFF
TRBJ2-6 | NA | NA | TRBV27 | TGTGCCAGCAGTTTAAGGGTTCGGCAGGGGGGGAGCTCTGGGGCCAACGTCCTGACTTTC | CASSLRVRQGGSSGANVLTF
TRBJ2-3 | NA | many | TRBV6-2/TRBV6-3 | TGTGCCAGCACCCTTCGGCGGGGCCCCACAGATACGCAGTATTTT | CASTLRRGPTDTQYF
TRBJ2-2 | NA | many | TRBV6-2/TRBV6-3 | TGTGCCAGCAGTTACACCCTACTAGCAGGGCTGGACACCGGGGAGCTGTTTTTT | CASSYTLLAGLDTGELFF
TRBJ2-5 | NA | NA | TRBV2 | TGTGCCAGCAGTGAGATGGAGGCGGGGCTAAGAGGAGAGACCCAGTACTTC | CASSEMEAGLRGETQYF
TRBJ1-2 | NA | NA | TRBV20-1 | TGCAGTGCTAGAAGAGGACAGACGGTCTATGGCTACACCTTC | CSARRGQTVYGYTF
TRBJ2-1 | NA | few | TRBV19 | TGTGCCAGTTCGCCTCTGGAGGGCCGATCCTACAATGAGCAGTTCTTC | CASSPLEGRSYNEQFF
TRBJ2-2 | TRBD1 | many | TRBV7-3 | TGTGCCAGCAGCTTAACTGGACAGGGGGCGCGGGTCTCCGGGGAGCTGTTTTTT | CASSLTGQGARVSGELFF
TRBJ1-4 | NA | NA | TRBV12-3/TRBV12-4 | TGTGCCAGCAGTTTTGGGGGGGCAGTTGAAAAACTGTTTTTT | CASSFGGAVEKLFF
TRBJ1-5 | NA | many | TRBV5-1 | TGCGCCAGCAGAGGGGACACCGCCTCTCGGGCCCAGCATTTT | CASRGDTASRAQHF
TRBJ1-4 | NA | many | TRBV28 | TGTGCCAGCAGTTCACGGGACGTAAATGAAAAACTGTTTTTT | CASSSRDVNEKLFF
TRBJ2-3 | NA | few | TRBV15 | TGTGCCACCAGCTCTAGCGATTCTAGCACAGATACGCAGTATTTT | CATSSSDSSTDTQYF
TRBJ1-1 | TRBD1 | many | TRBV5-4 | TGTGCCAGCAGCTTGGGGGGACAGGGGATGAACACTGAAGCTTTCTTT | CASSLGGQGMNTEAFF
TRBJ2-5 | NA | few | TRBV2 | TGTGCCAGCAGCAAAGACCTGGAGACCCAGTACTTC | CASSKDLETQYF
TRBJ2-7 | TRBD1 | NA | TRBV9 | TGTGCCAGCAGCACGCGGACAGGGTACGAGCAGTACTTC | CASSTRTGYEQYF
TRBJ2-7 | NA | many | TRBV4-3 | TGCGCCAGCAGCCTTGGGGGGATCGGCTACGAGCAGTACTTC | CASSLGGIGYEQYF
TRBJ1-2 | TRBD1 | many | TRBV19 | TGTGCCAGTAGTTCTGACAGGGGCCAGAACTATGGCTACACCTTC | CASSSDRGQNYGYTF
TRBJ1-6 | NA | NA | TRBV7-9 | TGTGCCAGCAGCTTACATAATTCACCCCTCCACTTT | CASSLHNSPLHF
TRBJ2-1 | TRBD2 | many | TRBV7-3 | TGTGCCAGCAGCCTAGGACTAGCGGGAGATGAGCAGTTCTTC | CASSLGLAGDEQFF
TRBJ1-5 | NA | many | TRBV7-9 | TGTGCCAGCAGCTTACAGGCCGATCAGCCCCAGCATTTT | CASSLQADQPQHF
TRBJ1-2 | NA | NA | TRBV19 | TGTGCCAGTAGTATTTCCGCGGAGAACTATGGCTACACCTTC | CASSISAENYGYTF
TRBJ1-2 | TRBD1 | few | TRBV29-1 | TGCAGCGTCGGAGGGACAGGGAGGAACTATGGCTACACCTTC | CSVGGTGRNYGYTF
TRBJ2-1 | TRBD1 | many | TRBV7-2 | TGTGCCAGCAGCGTCTCCGGGACAGGGAGGGAGCAGTTCTTC | CASSVSGTGREQFF
TRBJ2-7 | TRBD2 | NA | TRBV29-1 | TGCAGCGTTGAAGATCGCGGGAGGGGAGACGAGCAGTACTTC | CSVEDRGRGDEQYF
TRBJ2-3 | NA | NA | TRBV7-6 | TGTGCCAGCAGCTTAGCGCTGCGAGATACGCAGTATTTT | CASSLALRDTQYF
TRBJ2-1 | NA | many | TRBV7-3 | TGTGCCAGCAGCTTAAGCGGGGCTGAACCACCTAAGGGGTTC | CASSLSGAEPPKGF
TRBJ2-7 | TRBD1 | many | TRBV28 | TGTGCCAGCACCCTCGACAGGGCCCCCTACGAGCAGTACTTC | CASTLDRAPYEQYF
TRBJ1-2 | NA | NA | TRBV20-1 | TGCAGTGCTAGTTCTCCGGGCGGAACTAACTATGGCTACACCTTC | CSASSPGGTNYGYTF
TRBJ2-2 | NA | many | TRBV19 | TGTGCCAGTACCCTGCAGGGGACGGCCGGGGAGCTGTTTTTT | CASTLQGTAGELFF
TRBJ1-4 | NA | many | TRBV7-2 | TGTGCCAGCAATCCGACGGGCTCGACTAATGAAAAACTGTTTTTT | CASNPTGSTNEKLFF
TRBJ2-4 | TRBD2 | NA | TRBV12-3/TRBV12-4 | TGTGCCAGCACCGGGACTAGCGGGAATAGAAACATTCAGTACTTC | CASTGTSGNRNIQYF
TRBJ2-3 | NA | many | TRBV7-2 | TGTGCCAGCAGCTTCCGACAGACAGATACGCAGTATTTT | CASSFRQTDTQYF
TRBJ1-1 | NA | few | TRBV29-1 | TGCAGCGTGAGGTTCACAATGGACACTGAAGCTTTCTTT | CSVRFTMDTEAFF
TRBJ2-7 | TRBD2 | many | TRBV7-2 | TGTGCCAGCAGCCCCGAAGGACTAGCGGGAGGCGAGCAGTACTTC | CASSPEGLAGGEQYF
TRBJ1-1 | NA | few | TRBV7-2 | TGTGCCAGCAGCCCCCAAAATCACGGGACAACCCGAACTGAAGCTTTCTTT | CASSPQNHGTTRTEAFF
TRBJ1-5 | NA | few | TRBV19 | TGTGCCAGTAGTTTCCGGGACGCTAGCAATCAGCCCCAGCATTTT | CASSFRDASNQPQHF
TRBJ2-5 | NA | NA | TRBV4-3 | TGCGCCAGCAGCCAGATGCCGTTGGAGACCCAGTACTTC | CASSQMPLETQYF
TRBJ2-7 | TRBD2 | many | TRBV28 | TGTGCCAGCAGTTTAGACGGGAGGAAGATCCACGAGCAGTACTTC | CASSLDGRKIHEQYF
TRBJ2-1 | TRBD2 | many | TRBV7-2 | TGTGCCAGCAGCTTAGAACTAGCGGAGTACAATGAGCAGTTCTTC | CASSLELAEYNEQFF